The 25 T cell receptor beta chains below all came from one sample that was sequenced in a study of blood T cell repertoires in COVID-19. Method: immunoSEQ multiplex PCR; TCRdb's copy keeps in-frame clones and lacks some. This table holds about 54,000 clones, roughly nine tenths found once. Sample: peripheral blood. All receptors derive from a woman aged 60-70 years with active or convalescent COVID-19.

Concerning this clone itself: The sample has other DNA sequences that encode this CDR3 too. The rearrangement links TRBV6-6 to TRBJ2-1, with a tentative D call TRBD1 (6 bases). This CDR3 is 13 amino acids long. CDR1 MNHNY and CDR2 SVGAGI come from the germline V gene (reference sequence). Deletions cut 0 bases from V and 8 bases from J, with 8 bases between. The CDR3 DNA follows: TGTGCCAGCAGTTACTCGACAGGCGATGAGCAGTTCTTC. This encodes CASSYSTGDEQFF.

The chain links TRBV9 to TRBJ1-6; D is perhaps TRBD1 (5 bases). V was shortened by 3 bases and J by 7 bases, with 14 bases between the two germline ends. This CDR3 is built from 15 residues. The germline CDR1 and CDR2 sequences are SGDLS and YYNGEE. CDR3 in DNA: TGTGCCAGCAGCGCCCGCGGGACTGACAATTCACCCCTCCACTTT. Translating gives CASSARGTDNSPLHF.

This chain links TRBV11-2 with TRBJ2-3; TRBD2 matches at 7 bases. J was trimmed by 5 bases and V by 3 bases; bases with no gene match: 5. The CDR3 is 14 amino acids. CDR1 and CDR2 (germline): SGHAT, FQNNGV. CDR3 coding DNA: TGTGCCAGCAGCTTCCGCCTAGCGGTAGATACGCAGTATTTT. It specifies CASSFRLAVDTQYF.

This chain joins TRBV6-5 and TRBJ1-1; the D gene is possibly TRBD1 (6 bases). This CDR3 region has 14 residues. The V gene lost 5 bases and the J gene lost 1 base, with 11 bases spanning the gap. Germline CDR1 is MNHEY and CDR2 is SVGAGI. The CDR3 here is CASSPHRENTEAFF. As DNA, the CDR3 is TGTGCCAGCAGTCCGCACAGGGAGAACACTGAAGCTTTCTTT.

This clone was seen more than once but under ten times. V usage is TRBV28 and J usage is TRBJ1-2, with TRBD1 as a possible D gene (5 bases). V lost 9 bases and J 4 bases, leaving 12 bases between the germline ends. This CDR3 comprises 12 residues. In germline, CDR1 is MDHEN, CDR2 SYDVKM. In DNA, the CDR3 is TGTGCCAGTTGTCGGGGGTTCTATGGCTACACCTTC. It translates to CASCRGFYGYTF.

The CDR3 protein is CASSLSRMDTGELFF. CDR3 bases: TGTGCCAGCAGTCTAAGCCGTATGGACACCGGGGAGCTGTTTTTT. The chain is built from TRBV6-6 and TRBJ2-2; D not resolved. The CDR3 has 15 amino acids. In germline, CDR1 is MNHNY, CDR2 SVGAGI (reference sequence). Trimming cost V 5 bases and J 3 bases, with 13 bases left between them.

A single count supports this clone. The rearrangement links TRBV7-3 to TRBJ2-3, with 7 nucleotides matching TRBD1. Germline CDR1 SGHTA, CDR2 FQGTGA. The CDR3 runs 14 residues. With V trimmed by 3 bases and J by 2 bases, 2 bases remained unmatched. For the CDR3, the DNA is TGTGCCAGCAGCTTGGGACAGCTCACAGATACGCAGTATTTT. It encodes CASSLGQLTDTQYF. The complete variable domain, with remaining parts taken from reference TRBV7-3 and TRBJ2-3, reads GAGVSQTPSNKVTEKGKYVELRCDPISGHTALYWYRQSLGQGPEFLIYFQGTGAADDSGLPNDRFFAVRPEGSVSTLKIQRTERGDSAVYLCASSLGQLTDTQYFGPGTRLTVL.

CDR3 nucleotide sequence: TGTGCCAGTAGTATGGGACAGGGGTATGGCTACACCTTC. This codes for CASSMGQGYGYTF. The rearrangement links TRBV19 to TRBJ1-2; TRBD1 matches at 10 bases. V shed 3 bases and J 5 bases; nucleotides not matched to a gene: 0. This CDR3 spans 13 amino acids. CDR1 LNHDA and CDR2 SQIVND come from the germline V gene (reference sequence).

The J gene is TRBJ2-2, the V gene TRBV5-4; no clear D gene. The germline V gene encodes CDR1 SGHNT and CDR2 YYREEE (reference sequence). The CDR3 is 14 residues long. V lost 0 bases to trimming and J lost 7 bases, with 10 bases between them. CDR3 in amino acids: CASSLALFGGELFF. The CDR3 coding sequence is TGTGCCAGCAGCTTGGCTCTTTTCGGCGGGGAGCTGTTTTTT.

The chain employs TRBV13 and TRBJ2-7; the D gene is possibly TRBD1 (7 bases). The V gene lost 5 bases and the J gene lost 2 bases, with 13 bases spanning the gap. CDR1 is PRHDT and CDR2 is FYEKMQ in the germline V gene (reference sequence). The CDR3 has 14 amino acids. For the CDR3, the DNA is TGTGCCAGCAGCCAGGGGGGACAGACCTACGAGCAGTACTTC. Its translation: CASSQGGQTYEQYF. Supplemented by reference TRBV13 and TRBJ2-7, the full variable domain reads AAGVIQSPRHLIKEKRETATLKCYPIPRHDTVYWYQQGPGQDPQFLISFYEKMQSDKGSIPDRFSAQQFSDYHSELNMSSLELGDSALYFCASSQGGQTYEQYFGPGTRLTVT.

Written as DNA, the CDR3 is TGCGCCAGCAGCCCCCTAGGGACAGGGCCCTACGAGCAGTACTTC. This encodes CASSPLGTGPYEQYF. V and J are TRBV5-1 and TRBJ2-7, with 9 bases aligning to TRBD1. With 4 bases clipped from V and 2 bases from J, the junction kept 7 bases outside the gene matches. Germline assignment: CDR1 SGHRS and CDR2 YFSETQ. The CDR3 totals 15 residues.

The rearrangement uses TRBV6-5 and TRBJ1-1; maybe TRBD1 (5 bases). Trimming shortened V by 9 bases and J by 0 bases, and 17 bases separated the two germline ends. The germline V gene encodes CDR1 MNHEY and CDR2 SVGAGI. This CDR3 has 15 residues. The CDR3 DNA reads TGTGCCAGTTCAACCAGACAGACATTGAACACTGAAGCTTTCTTT. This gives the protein CASSTRQTLNTEAFF.

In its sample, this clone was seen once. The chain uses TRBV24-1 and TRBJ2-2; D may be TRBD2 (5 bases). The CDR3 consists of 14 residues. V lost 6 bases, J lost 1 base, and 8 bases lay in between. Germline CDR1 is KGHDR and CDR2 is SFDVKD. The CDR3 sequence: CATSPRGNTGELFF. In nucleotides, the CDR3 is TGTGCCACCAGTCCCCGGGGGAACACCGGGGAGCTGTTTTTT.

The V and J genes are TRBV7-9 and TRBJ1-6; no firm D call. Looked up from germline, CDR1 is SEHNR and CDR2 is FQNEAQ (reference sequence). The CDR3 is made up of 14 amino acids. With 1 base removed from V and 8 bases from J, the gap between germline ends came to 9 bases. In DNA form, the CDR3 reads TGTGCCAGCAGCTTAGTCTCGGGTCATTCACCCCTCCACTTT. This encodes CASSLVSGHSPLHF.

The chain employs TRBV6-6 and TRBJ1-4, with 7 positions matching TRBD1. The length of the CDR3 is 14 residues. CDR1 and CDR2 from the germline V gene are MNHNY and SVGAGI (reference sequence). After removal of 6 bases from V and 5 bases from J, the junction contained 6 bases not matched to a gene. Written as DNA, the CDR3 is TGTGCCAGCAGGCACAGGGGTGGGAATGAAAAACTGTTTTTT. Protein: CASRHRGGNEKLFF.

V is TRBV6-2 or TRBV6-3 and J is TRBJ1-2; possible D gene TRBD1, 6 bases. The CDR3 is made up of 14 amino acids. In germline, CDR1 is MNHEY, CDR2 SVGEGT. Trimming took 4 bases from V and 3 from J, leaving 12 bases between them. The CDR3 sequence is CASSSLTGYYGYTF. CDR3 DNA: TGTGCCAGCAGTTCTTTGACAGGCTACTATGGCTACACCTTC.

The chain's CDR3 is CASSVAQGEQYF. The CDR3 DNA sequence: TGTGCCAGCAGCGTAGCTCAGGGCGAGCAGTACTTC. The rearrangement joins TRBV9 to TRBJ2-7; D possibly corresponds to TRBD1 (5 bases). CDR3 length: 12 amino acids. Germline V gives CDR1 SGDLS, CDR2 YYNGEE. V dropped 0 bases and J dropped 6 bases, with 7 bases sitting between them.

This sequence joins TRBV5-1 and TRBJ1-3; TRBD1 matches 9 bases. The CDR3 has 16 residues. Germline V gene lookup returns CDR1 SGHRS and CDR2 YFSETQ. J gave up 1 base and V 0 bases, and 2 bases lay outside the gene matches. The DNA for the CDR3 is TGCGCCAGCAGCTTGGGAGACAGGGGGTCTGGAAACACCATATATTTT. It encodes CASSLGDRGSGNTIYF.

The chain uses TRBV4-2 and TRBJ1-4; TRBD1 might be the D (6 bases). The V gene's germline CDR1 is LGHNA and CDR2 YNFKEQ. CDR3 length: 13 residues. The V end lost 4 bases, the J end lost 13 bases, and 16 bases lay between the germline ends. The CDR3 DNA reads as TGTGCCAGCAGCCTGAGAACGGGACAAGGACTGTTTTTT. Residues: CASSLRTGQGLFF.

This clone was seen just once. The CDR3 bases are TGTGCAAGTCGCTTCTATCTAATTCCGAATTCCTGCCACCGATCTTCCTACGAGCAGTACTTC. It specifies CASRFYLIPNSCHRSSYEQYF. The chain recombines TRBV12-2 with TRBJ2-7; TRBD2, as called in the table, went unchecked against the DNA. TRBV12-2 counts as a pseudogene. The CDR3 has 21 residues.

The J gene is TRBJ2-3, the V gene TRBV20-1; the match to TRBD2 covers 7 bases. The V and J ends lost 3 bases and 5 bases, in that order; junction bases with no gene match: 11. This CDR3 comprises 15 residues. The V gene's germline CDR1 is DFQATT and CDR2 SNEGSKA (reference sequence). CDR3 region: CSASLASGMGDTQYF. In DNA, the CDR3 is TGCAGTGCTAGTTTGGCGAGCGGGATGGGAGATACGCAGTATTTT.

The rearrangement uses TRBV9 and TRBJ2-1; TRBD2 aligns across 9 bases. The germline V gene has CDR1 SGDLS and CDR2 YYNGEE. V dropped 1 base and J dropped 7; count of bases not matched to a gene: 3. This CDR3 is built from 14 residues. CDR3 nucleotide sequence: TGTGCCAGCAGCGTATTAGCGGGAGATAATGAGCAGTTCTTC. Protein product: CASSVLAGDNEQFF.

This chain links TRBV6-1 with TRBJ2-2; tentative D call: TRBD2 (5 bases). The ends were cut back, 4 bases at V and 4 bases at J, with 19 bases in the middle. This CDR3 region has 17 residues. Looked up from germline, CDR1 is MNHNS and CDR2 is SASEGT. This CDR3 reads CASSALEGRSATGELFF. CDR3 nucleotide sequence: TGTGCCAGCAGTGCACTAGAGGGAAGGTCCGCCACCGGGGAGCTGTTTTTT.

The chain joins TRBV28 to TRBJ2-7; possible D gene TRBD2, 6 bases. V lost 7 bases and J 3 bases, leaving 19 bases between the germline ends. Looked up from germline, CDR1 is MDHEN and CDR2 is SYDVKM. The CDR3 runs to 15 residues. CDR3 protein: CASTSRMEGIYEQYF. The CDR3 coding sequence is TGTGCCAGCACTAGCCGGATGGAGGGGATCTACGAGCAGTACTTC.

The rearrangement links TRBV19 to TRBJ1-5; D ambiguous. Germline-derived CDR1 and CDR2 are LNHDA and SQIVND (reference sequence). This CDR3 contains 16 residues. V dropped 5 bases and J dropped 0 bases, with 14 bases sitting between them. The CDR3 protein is CASSPLEGYSNQPQHF. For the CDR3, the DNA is TGTGCCAGTAGTCCCCTGGAGGGCTATAGCAATCAGCCCCAGCATTTT. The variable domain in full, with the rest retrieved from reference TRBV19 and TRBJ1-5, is DGGITQSPKYLFRKEGQNVTLSCEQNLNHDAMYWYRQDPGQGLRLIYYSQIVNDFQKGDIAEGYSVSREKKESFPLTVTSAQKNPTAFYLCASSPLEGYSNQPQHFGDGTRLSIL.